The 14 T cell receptor beta chains listed next were all sequenced from one sample in a study of T cell repertoires in cytomegalovirus infection. TCRdb fed the reads into MiXCR, producing one record per CDR3 protein. The data contain a few hundred thousand distinct CDR3 sequences, around a quarter of them singletons. Sequencing was performed on PBMCs. Source of these receptors: a human donor in good health (CMV status not recorded). Some clones in this sample may be carry-over from other donors' samples.

The gene calls are TRBV24-1 and TRBJ2-1, with TRBD1 matching over 9 bases. Germline CDR1 reads KGHDR; CDR2 reads SFDVKD. V trimming: 10 bases; J trimming: 1 base; junction bases outside the gene matches: 10. This CDR3 region has 16 residues. CDR3 bases: TGTGCCACGTCTCCAGGACAGGGGCGTTCCTACAATGAGCAGTTCTTC. Translating gives CATSPGQGRSYNEQFF.

The chain is built from TRBV12-5 and TRBJ2-5; D unclear. Trimming took off 2 bases at V and 5 bases at J, with 9 bases between the two ends. Germline CDR1 LGHNT, CDR2 FRNRAP. This CDR3 spans 13 amino acids. CDR3 residues: CASGLIRAETQYF. DNA of the CDR3: TGTGCTAGTGGTTTGATAAGGGCGGAGACCCAGTACTTC.

The chain joins TRBV20-1 to TRBJ2-5, with D perhaps given as TRBD1 or TRBD2 (5 bases each). The V gene lost 5 bases and the J gene lost 0 bases, with 7 bases spanning the gap. CDR1 is DFQATT, CDR2 SNEGSKA, per germline (reference sequence). There are 12 residues in the CDR3. The CDR3 is CSARGDQETQYF. The DNA for the CDR3 is TGCAGTGCTCGGGGCGACCAAGAGACCCAGTACTTC.

This sequence joins TRBV27 and TRBJ2-1; 9 bases map to TRBD2. Germline V gene data show CDR1 as MNHEY and CDR2 as SMNVEV (reference sequence). Losses at the gene ends were 6 bases for V and 6 bases for J; bases not matched to a gene: 9. There are 15 residues in the CDR3. The CDR3 DNA follows: TGTGCCAGCAGCATTAGCGGGAGTATCTCCAATGAGCAGTTCTTC. Encoded protein: CASSISGSISNEQFF.

The chain has TRBV5-6 and TRBJ2-7; D unresolved. The germline gives CDR1 SGHDT, CDR2 YYEEEE. The germline V and J ends were trimmed by 2 bases and 6 bases, with 15 bases remaining between them. The length of the CDR3 is 14 residues. The CDR3 loop is CASSFVGVLGEQYF. The DNA for the CDR3 is TGTGCCAGCAGCTTTGTTGGGGTTCTCGGCGAGCAGTACTTC.

In its sample, this clonotype was seen a few times. The V gene is TRBV7-3, the J gene TRBJ1-6, with 7 positions matching TRBD1. Germline CDR1 reads SGHTA; CDR2 reads FQGTGA. The V gene end was trimmed by 5 bases and the J gene end by 9 bases; junction bases not matched to a gene: 7. The CDR3 is made up of 14 amino acids. Here the CDR3 DNA reads TGTGCCAGCAGCCAGGGGGGGTTGGCTTCACCCCTCCACTTT. Amino acids: CASSQGGLASPLHF.

This clonotype was seen many times. This rearrangement joins TRBV7-8 to TRBJ2-2; 10 bases map to TRBD2. The length of the CDR3 is 16 residues. The V and J ends lost 5 bases and 7 bases, in that order; junction bases with no gene match: 10. Germline V gives CDR1 SGHVS, CDR2 FQNEAQ. The DNA for the CDR3 is TGTGCCAGCAGCCTTAGCGGGAGGAAGGATGTCGGGGAGCTGTTTTTT. It translates to CASSLSGRKDVGELFF.

This clonotype occurred a few times. The gene calls are TRBV27 and TRBJ2-5, with TRBD2 matching over 10 bases. Losses at the gene ends were 6 bases for V and 1 base for J; bases not matched to a gene: 11. Germline CDR1 and CDR2: MNHEY and SMNVEV (reference sequence). The CDR3 has 17 amino acids. CDR3 bases: TGTGCCAGCAGCCCTATTCTAGCGGGAGATTTCCAAGAGACCCAGTACTTC. It codes for CASSPILAGDFQETQYF.

The rearrangement links TRBV6-2 or TRBV6-3 to TRBJ2-1; 9 bases are shared with TRBD2. This CDR3 has 15 residues. The V segment lost 7 bases and the J segment 8 bases; nucleotides outside the gene matches: 12. Germline CDR1 is MNHEY and CDR2 is SVGEGT. CDR3 in DNA: TGTGCCAGCAACCCGTCTCGCGGGAGGGCCCATGAGCAGTTCTTC. It specifies CASNPSRGRAHEQFF.

This clonotype was observed a few times. The chain links TRBV2 to TRBJ1-6; D may be TRBD1 (5 bases). The V gene lost 6 bases and the J gene lost 9 bases, with 18 bases spanning the gap. The CDR3 extends over 15 amino acids. The germline CDR1 and CDR2 sequences are SNHLY and FYNNEI. CDR3 protein: CASRMPGLMISPLHF. In nucleotides, the CDR3 is TGTGCCAGCAGAATGCCGGGACTTATGATTTCACCCCTCCACTTT.

As regards this clonotype: At one end, the junction sequence differs from germline, possibly due to a read error. The chain couples TRBV5-6 to TRBJ2-7; maybe TRBD2 (6 bases). Germline V CDR1 and CDR2: SGHDT, YYEEEE. This CDR3 region has 15 residues. The CDR3 DNA is TGTGCCAGCAGCCGAGGCAGCAGTTCTCTCTCCTCGGGGGACTTC. It is translated as CASSRGSSSLSSGDF.

This clonotype came up many times. Written as DNA, the CDR3 is TGTGCCAGCAGCTTAGCGGGGCGGGCGTACCCCACAGATACGCAGTATTTT. Translation: CASSLAGRAYPTDTQYF. The chain employs TRBV7-8 and TRBJ2-3, with D perhaps matching TRBD1 or TRBD2 (5 bases each). With 0 bases removed from V and 2 bases from J, the gap between germline ends came to 15 bases. CDR1 is SGHVS, CDR2 FQNEAQ, per germline. The CDR3 is made up of 17 amino acids.

The chain links TRBV5-6 to TRBJ2-5; TRBD2 aligns across 9 bases. V dropped 4 bases and J dropped 5; count of bases not matched to a gene: 9. The germline V gene has CDR1 SGHDT and CDR2 YYEEEE. CDR3 size: 15 residues. The CDR3 DNA is TGTGCCAGCAGCCCGCTACTAGCGGGTCGGGAGACCCAGTACTTC. This encodes CASSPLLAGRETQYF. Variable domain in full (rest from reference TRBV5-6 and TRBJ2-5): DAGVTQSPTHLIKTRGQQVTLRCSPKSGHDTVSWYQQALGQGPQFIFQYYEEEERQRGNFPDRFSGHQFPNYSSELNVNALLLGDSALYLCASSPLLAGRETQYFGPGTRLLVL.

This clonotype appeared a few times. The chain's CDR3 is CSAREPGGPVYEQFF. CDR3 nucleotides: TGCAGTGCTAGAGAGCCGGGAGGGCCCGTTTATGAGCAGTTCTTC. The chain has TRBV20-1 and TRBJ2-1, with TRBD2 matching 8 bases. Unmatched junction bases numbered 9, after V lost 0 bases and J lost 8 bases. This CDR3 region has 15 residues. Germline-derived CDR1 and CDR2 are DFQATT and SNEGSKA (reference sequence).